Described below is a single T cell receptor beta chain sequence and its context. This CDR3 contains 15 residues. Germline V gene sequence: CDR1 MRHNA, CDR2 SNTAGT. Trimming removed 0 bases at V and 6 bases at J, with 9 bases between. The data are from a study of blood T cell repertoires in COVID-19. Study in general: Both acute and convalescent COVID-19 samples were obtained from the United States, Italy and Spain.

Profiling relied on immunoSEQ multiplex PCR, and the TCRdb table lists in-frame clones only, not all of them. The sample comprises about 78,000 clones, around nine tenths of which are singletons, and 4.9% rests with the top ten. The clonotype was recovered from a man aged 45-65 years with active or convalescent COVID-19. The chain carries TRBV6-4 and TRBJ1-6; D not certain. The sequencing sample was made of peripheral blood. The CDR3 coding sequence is TGTGCCAGCAGTGACTCGAGTTTCGGTAATTCACCCCTCCACTTT. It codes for CASSDSSFGNSPLHF.